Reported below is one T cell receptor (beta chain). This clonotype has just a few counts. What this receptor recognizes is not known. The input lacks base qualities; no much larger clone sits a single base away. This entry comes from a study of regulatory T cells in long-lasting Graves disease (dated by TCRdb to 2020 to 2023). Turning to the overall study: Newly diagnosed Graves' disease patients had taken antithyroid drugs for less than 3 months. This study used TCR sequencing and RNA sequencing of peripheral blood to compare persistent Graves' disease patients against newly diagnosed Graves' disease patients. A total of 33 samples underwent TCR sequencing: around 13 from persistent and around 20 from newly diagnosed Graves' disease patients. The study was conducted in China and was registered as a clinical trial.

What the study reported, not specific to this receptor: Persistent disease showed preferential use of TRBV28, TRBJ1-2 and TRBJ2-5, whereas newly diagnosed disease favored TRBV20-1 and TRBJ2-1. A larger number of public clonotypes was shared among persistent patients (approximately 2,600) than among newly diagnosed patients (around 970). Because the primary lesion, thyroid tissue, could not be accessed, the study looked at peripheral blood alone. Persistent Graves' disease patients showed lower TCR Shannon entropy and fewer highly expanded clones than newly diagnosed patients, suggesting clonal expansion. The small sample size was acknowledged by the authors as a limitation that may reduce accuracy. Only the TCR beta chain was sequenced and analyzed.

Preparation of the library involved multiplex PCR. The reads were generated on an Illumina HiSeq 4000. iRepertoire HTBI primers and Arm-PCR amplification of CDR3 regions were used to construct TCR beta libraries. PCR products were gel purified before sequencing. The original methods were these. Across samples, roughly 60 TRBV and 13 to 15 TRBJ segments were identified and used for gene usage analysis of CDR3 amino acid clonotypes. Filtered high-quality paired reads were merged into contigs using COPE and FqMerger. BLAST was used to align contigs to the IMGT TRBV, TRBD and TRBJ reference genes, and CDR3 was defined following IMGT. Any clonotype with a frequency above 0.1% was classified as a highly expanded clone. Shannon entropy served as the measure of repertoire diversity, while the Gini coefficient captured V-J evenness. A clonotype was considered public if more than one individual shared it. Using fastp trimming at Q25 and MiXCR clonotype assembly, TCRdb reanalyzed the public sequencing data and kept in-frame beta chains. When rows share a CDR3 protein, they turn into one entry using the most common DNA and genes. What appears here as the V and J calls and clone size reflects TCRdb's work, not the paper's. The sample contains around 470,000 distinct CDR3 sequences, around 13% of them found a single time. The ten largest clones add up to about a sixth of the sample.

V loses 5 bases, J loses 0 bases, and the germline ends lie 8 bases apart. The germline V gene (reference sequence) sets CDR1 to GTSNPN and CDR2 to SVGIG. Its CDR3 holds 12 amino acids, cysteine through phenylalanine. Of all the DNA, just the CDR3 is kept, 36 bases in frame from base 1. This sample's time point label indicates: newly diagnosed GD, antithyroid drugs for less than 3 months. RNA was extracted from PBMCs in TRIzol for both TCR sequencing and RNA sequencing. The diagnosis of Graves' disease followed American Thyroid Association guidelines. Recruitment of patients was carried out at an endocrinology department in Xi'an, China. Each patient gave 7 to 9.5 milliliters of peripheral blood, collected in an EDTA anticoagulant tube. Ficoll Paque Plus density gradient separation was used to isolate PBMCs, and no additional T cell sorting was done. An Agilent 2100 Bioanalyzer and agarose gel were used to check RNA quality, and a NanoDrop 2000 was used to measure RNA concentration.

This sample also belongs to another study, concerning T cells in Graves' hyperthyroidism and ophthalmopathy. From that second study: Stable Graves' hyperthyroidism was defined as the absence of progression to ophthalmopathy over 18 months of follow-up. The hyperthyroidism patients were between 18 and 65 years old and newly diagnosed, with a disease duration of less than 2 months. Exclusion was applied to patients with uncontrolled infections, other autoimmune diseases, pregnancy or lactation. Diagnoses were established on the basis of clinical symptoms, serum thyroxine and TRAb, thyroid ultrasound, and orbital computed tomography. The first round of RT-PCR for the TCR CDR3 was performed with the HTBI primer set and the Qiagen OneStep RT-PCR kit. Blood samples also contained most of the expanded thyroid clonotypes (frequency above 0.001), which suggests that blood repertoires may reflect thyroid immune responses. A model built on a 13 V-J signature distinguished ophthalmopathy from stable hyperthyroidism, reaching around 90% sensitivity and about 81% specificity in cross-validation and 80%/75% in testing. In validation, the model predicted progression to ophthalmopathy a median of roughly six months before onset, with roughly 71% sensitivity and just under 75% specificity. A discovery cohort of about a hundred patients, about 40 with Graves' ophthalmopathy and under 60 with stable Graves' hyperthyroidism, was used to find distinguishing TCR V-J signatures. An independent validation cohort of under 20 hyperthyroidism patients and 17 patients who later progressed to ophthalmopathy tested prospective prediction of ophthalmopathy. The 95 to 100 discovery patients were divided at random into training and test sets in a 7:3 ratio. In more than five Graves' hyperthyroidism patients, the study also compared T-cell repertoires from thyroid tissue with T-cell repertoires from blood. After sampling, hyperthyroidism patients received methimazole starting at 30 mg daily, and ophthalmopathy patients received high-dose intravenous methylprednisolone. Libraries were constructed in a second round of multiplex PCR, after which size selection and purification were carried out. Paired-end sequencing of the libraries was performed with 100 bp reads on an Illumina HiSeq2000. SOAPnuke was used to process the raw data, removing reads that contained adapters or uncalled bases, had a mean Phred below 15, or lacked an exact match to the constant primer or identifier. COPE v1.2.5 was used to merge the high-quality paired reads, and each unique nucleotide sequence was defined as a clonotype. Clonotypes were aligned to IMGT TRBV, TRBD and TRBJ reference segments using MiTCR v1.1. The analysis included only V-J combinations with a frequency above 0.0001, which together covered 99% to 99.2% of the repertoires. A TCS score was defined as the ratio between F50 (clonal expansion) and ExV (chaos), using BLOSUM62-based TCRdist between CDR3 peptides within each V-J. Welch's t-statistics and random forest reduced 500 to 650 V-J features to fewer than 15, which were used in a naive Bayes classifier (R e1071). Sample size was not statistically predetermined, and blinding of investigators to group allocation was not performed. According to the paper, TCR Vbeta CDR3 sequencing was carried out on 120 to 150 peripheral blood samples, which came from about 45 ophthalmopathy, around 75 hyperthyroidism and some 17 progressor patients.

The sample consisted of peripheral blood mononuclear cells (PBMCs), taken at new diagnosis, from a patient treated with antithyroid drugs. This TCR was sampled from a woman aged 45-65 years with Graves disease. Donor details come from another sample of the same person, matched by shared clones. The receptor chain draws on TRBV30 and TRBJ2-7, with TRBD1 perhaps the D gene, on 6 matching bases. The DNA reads TGTGCCTGGGGACAGAGCTCCTACGAGCAGTACTTC. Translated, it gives CAWGQSSYEQYF.